The 12 T cell receptor beta chains below all came from one sample that was sequenced in a study of graft-versus-host responses after intestinal transplantation. Repertoires were generated with immunoSEQ multiplex PCR, while TCRdb's copy carries only in-frame clones and drops some. The sample yields around 21,000 clones, around 54% seen once. Sequenced here: alloreactive CD4+ T cells from a mixed lymphocyte reaction culture, sampled before intestinal transplant. Subset described: CFSE-low proliferating T cells sorted from roughly 6-day pre-transplant mixed lymphocyte reaction (GvH or HvG direction). The receptors stem from a human patient who received an intestinal transplant.

CDR3 sequence reads: CASSVTSSGANVLTF. CDR3 sequence (DNA): TGTGCCAGCAGCGTAACTAGCTCTGGGGCCAACGTCCTGACTTTC. The rearrangement uses TRBV9 and TRBJ2-6; D is perhaps TRBD2 (5 bases). This CDR3 region has 15 residues. Per germline, CDR1 SGDLS and CDR2 YYNGEE. Trimming stripped 1 base from V and 0 bases from J, with 5 bases between.

This rearrangement joins TRBV27 to TRBJ1-2; tentative D call: TRBD1 (6 bases). This CDR3 contains 14 residues. Trimming removed 2 bases from V and 7 bases from J, with 14 bases in between. The germline CDR1 and CDR2 sequences are MNHEY and SMNVEV (reference sequence). CDR3 sequence: CASSLMSGAGGYTF. Here the CDR3 DNA reads TGTGCCAGCAGTTTAATGTCAGGGGCAGGTGGCTACACCTTC.

The chain is built from TRBV9 and TRBJ2-7, with no clear D. CDR1 and CDR2 from the germline V gene are SGDLS and YYNGEE. This CDR3 region has 13 residues. V gave up 2 bases and J gave up 4 bases, with 10 bases separating them. CDR3 in DNA: TGTGCCAGCAGCGTTGTGGGCTGGTACGAGCAGTACTTC. Translating gives CASSVVGWYEQYF.

The chain has TRBV30 and TRBJ2-1; 11 bases align to TRBD2. Trimming took 0 bases from V and 2 from J; bases not matched to a gene: 3. This CDR3 has 16 residues. Germline loops: CDR1 GTSNPN, CDR2 SVGIG (reference sequence). The CDR3 is CAWSVGGLAAYNEQFF. As DNA, the CDR3 is TGTGCCTGGAGTGTTGGGGGACTAGCGGCCTACAATGAGCAGTTCTTC.

The chain couples TRBV6-6 to TRBJ1-1; 9 nucleotides agree with TRBD1. The CDR3 spans 14 residues. Germline lookup yields CDR1 MNHNY and CDR2 SVGAGI (reference sequence). J gave up 6 bases and V 6 bases, and 8 bases lay outside the gene matches. The CDR3 DNA sequence: TGTGCCAGCAGCCTACCCAGACAGGGGGCTGAAGCTTTCTTT. Protein: CASSLPRQGAEAFF.

The chain joins TRBV6-1 to TRBJ2-3; D gene uncertain. This CDR3 has 15 amino acids. Germline assignment: CDR1 MNHNS and CDR2 SASEGT. Trimming removed 6 bases at V and 4 bases at J, with 17 bases between. DNA for the CDR3: TGTGCCAGCAGCGGTCATCCCTCCCGAGCAGATACGCAGTATTTT. Its translation is CASSGHPSRADTQYF.

The J gene is TRBJ2-5, the V gene TRBV5-1; D might be TRBD1 (5 bases). Trimming cost V 2 bases and J 5 bases, with 16 bases left between them. CDR3 length: 15 residues. CDR1 and CDR2 from the germline V gene are SGHRS and YFSETQ. Here the CDR3 DNA reads TGCGCCAGCAGCTTTGGCCAGGGATTTGGGGAGACCCAGTACTTC. Translation: CASSFGQGFGETQYF.

The chain recombines TRBV11-2 with TRBJ2-1; TRBD2 matches 12 bases. This CDR3 has 16 residues. Germline trimming cut 5 bases from V and 3 bases from J; bases unmatched to any gene: 5. CDR1 and CDR2 from the germline V gene are SGHAT and FQNNGV. This CDR3 is CASSPRTSGDYNEQFF. The CDR3, as DNA: TGTGCCAGCAGCCCCCGGACTAGCGGGGACTACAATGAGCAGTTCTTC.

Here the CDR3 DNA reads TGTGCCAGCAGTTACAATGGGGGGGCGGAGACCCAGTACTTC. Protein product: CASSYNGGAETQYF. The rearrangement joins TRBV6-5 to TRBJ2-5, with a tentative D call TRBD2 (7 bases). V lost 2 bases, J lost 5 bases, and 12 bases lay in between. The length of the CDR3 is 14 residues. Germline V gene data show CDR1 as MNHEY and CDR2 as SVGAGI.

J is TRBJ1-3 and V is TRBV6-1, with 9 bases identical to TRBD1. The CDR3 has 14 amino acids. CDR1 is MNHNS, CDR2 SASEGT, per germline. Germline trimming cut 10 bases from V and 2 bases from J; bases unmatched to any gene: 6. CDR3 sequence reads: CANLGTGPGNTIYF. The CDR3 DNA follows: TGTGCCAACCTCGGGACAGGGCCTGGAAACACCATATATTTT.

The chain links TRBV5-1 to TRBJ2-1; TRBD2 matches 9 bases. The germline CDR1 and CDR2 sequences are SGHRS and YFSETQ. CDR3 length equals 16 residues. Unmatched junction bases numbered 2, after V lost 1 base and J lost 0 bases. CDR3 loop: CASSLMTSGSYNEQFF. In DNA, the CDR3 is TGCGCCAGCAGCTTGATGACTAGCGGCTCCTACAATGAGCAGTTCTTC.

The V call is TRBV5-4, the J call TRBJ1-4, with 8 bases aligning to TRBD1. This CDR3 has 15 residues. J lost 5 bases, V lost 4 bases, and 7 bases had no gene match. CDR1 is SGHNT, CDR2 YYREEE, per germline (reference sequence). The CDR3 reads CASSRRTGPNEKLFF. The CDR3 nucleotides are TGTGCCAGCAGCCGACGGACAGGGCCGAATGAAAAACTGTTTTTT.